Described below is a single T cell receptor beta chain sequence and its context. The sample is drawn from a study of T cell changes during pregnancy in multiple sclerosis. The J segment lost 3 bases and the V segment lost 0 bases, leaving 2 bases of the junction unmatched. The V gene's germline CDR1 is SGHRS and CDR2 YFSETQ. This CDR3 spans 16 amino acids. Data came from immunoSEQ multiplex PCR; TCRdb stores just in-frame clones and leaves some out. Here the sample spans approximately 70,000 clones, roughly 94% being singletons. Source: CD4+ T cells from peripheral blood mononuclear cells, taken after pregnancy. This clonotype was obtained from a female donor with multiple sclerosis, enrolled in a pregnancy study. This chain joins TRBV5-1 and TRBJ2-1; 11 nucleotides agree with TRBD2. The CDR3 is CASSLVGLADYNEQFF. The CDR3 bases are TGCGCCAGCAGCTTGGTGGGACTAGCGGACTACAATGAGCAGTTCTTC. The variable domain in full, with the rest retrieved from reference TRBV5-1 and TRBJ2-1, is KAGVTQTPRYLIKTRGQQVTLSCSPISGHRSVSWYQQTPGQGLQFLFEYFSETQRNKGNFPGRFSGRQFSNSRSEMNVSTLELGDSALYLCASSLVGLADYNEQFFGPGTRLTVL.